Shown below are 12 T cell receptor beta chains from a single sample sequenced in a study of shared clonotypes between healthy human individuals. Sequencing was performed with immunoSEQ multiplex PCR; in TCRdb, only in-frame clones are kept and a portion is missing. The sample lists approximately 1.4 million clones, about 98% occurring once. The material sequenced was naive CD4+ T cells sorted from blood. Subset in this sample: CD45RA+ positively selected. Every receptor here comes from a man aged 30-40 years in good health.

This chain uses TRBV7-9 with TRBJ1-4; D perhaps matches TRBD1 (6 bases). CDR1 is SEHNR, CDR2 FQNEAQ, per germline (reference sequence). V was trimmed by 5 bases and J by 5 bases, leaving 15 bases between them. This CDR3 spans 15 amino acids. The DNA for the CDR3 is TGTGCCAGCAGCCCCCCCGGAGGGGGGAATGAAAAACTGTTTTTT. This encodes CASSPPGGGNEKLFF.

A word on this clone: The sample carries other DNA sequences with the same CDR3. The J gene is TRBJ2-1, the V gene TRBV11-2, with D unresolved. This CDR3 has 14 amino acids. The V end was cut by 1 base, the J end by 3 bases, with 7 bases between. Looked up from germline, CDR1 is SGHAT and CDR2 is FQNNGV. The CDR3 nucleotides are TGTGCCAGCAGCTTAGTACTTGGCTACAATGAGCAGTTCTTC. This encodes CASSLVLGYNEQFF.

The chain joins TRBV7-9 to TRBJ1-1, with unresolved D. This CDR3 has 16 residues. Between the trimmed V and J ends, which lost 2 bases and 0 bases, there was a span of 13 bases. In germline, CDR1 is SEHNR, CDR2 FQNEAQ (reference sequence). For the CDR3, the DNA is TGTGCCAGCAGCTTAAGCTCCGTCAGATTGAACACTGAAGCTTTCTTT. Protein sequence: CASSLSSVRLNTEAFF.

The chain recombines TRBV9 with TRBJ1-4; no reliable D call. Germline V lookup: CDR1 SGDLS, CDR2 YYNGEE. The CDR3 has 14 residues. V gave up 4 bases and J gave up 0 bases, with 7 bases separating them. CDR3 nucleotide sequence: TGTGCCAGCAGCCCGGTCTCAACTAATGAAAAACTGTTTTTT. This sequence encodes CASSPVSTNEKLFF.

V gene TRBV7-2 combines with J gene TRBJ1-4; perhaps TRBD1 as D (5 bases). The CDR3 extends over 15 amino acids. Trimming removed 5 bases at V and 8 bases at J, with 18 bases between. Germline V gene data show CDR1 as SGHTA and CDR2 as FQGNSA. The DNA of the CDR3 is TGTGCCAGCAGCACCAGGGCCGCGGGATTCGAAAAACTGTTTTTT. It yields the protein CASSTRAAGFEKLFF.

This clone was recorded only once. The rearrangement links TRBV7-2 to TRBJ2-7; D gene ambiguous. The CDR3 consists of 13 residues. Germline CDR1 reads SGHTA; CDR2 reads FQGNSA. Trimming took off 5 bases at V and 1 base at J, with 9 bases between the two ends. CDR3 protein: CASSIQQSYEQYF. The DNA of the CDR3 is TGTGCCAGCAGCATCCAGCAATCCTACGAGCAGTACTTC.

The V gene is TRBV5-1, the J gene TRBJ2-7, with TRBD2 matching 15 bases. This CDR3 comprises 17 residues. V trimming: 3 bases; J trimming: 5 bases; junction bases outside the gene matches: 9. Germline V gene sequence: CDR1 SGHRS, CDR2 YFSETQ. CDR3 loop: CASSSGLAGGWSNEQYF. The DNA of the CDR3 is TGCGCCAGCAGCTCGGGACTAGCGGGAGGTTGGAGCAACGAGCAGTACTTC.

Comment on this clone: The sample holds other DNA sequences that translate to the same CDR3. The rearrangement joins TRBV9 to TRBJ1-1; no reliable D call. V was trimmed by 0 bases and J by 0 bases, leaving 9 bases between them. The CDR3 runs 15 residues. The germline CDR1 and CDR2 sequences are SGDLS and YYNGEE. For the CDR3, the DNA is TGTGCCAGCAGCGTAGGATCAGCCCTGAACACTGAAGCTTTCTTT. Translating gives CASSVGSALNTEAFF.

Comment on this clone: Germline and junction disagree at one end, which may indicate a read error. The rearrangement uses TRBV7-9 and TRBJ2-3, with TRBD1 identical over 10 bases. Germline V gives CDR1 SEHNR, CDR2 FQNEAQ (reference sequence). The CDR3 sequence is 11 residues long. CDR3 loop: CGQGGSDTQYF. The CDR3 DNA reads TGCGGACAGGGGGGCTCAGATACGCAGTATTTT.

The V and J genes are TRBV6-5 and TRBJ1-1, with a possible D match to TRBD1 (5 bases). Germline V gene lookup returns CDR1 MNHEY and CDR2 SVGAGI. The V and J ends lost 6 bases and 0 bases respectively, with 14 bases between them. The CDR3 spans 15 residues. CDR3 amino acids: CASSRGVYVNTEAFF. DNA for the CDR3: TGTGCCAGCAGCCGAGGGGTTTACGTGAACACTGAAGCTTTCTTT.

J is TRBJ2-1 and V is TRBV30, with unresolved D. The CDR3 sequence is 12 residues long. V lost 1 base and J 13 bases, leaving 14 bases between the germline ends. Germline V gene sequence: CDR1 GTSNPN, CDR2 SVGIG (reference sequence). This chain's CDR3 is CAWSGLTFPQFF. CDR3 sequence (DNA): TGTGCCTGGAGTGGGCTAACATTCCCTCAGTTCTTC.

This chain joins TRBV7-6 and TRBJ2-1, with TRBD2 matching over 10 bases. CDR3 size: 18 residues. Germline V gene lookup returns CDR1 SGHVS and CDR2 FNYEAQ. The ends lost 3 bases at V and 4 bases at J; junction bases unmatched: 12. CDR3 DNA sequence: TGTGCCAGCAGCTTGAGAGGACTAGCGGATACTATTTACAATGAGCAGTTCTTC. Its protein product is CASSLRGLADTIYNEQFF.